This T cell receptor beta chain emerged from a study of cytomegalovirus exposure and HLA in healthy donors. Study results and limitations: Association with HLA alleles at 0.05 false discovery rate was found for 16,951 TCR beta sequences in a later analysis.

About this clone: Its antigen is as yet unknown.

Researchers ran the PCR with 60 Vbeta and 13 Jbeta primers. Libraries were prepared by immunoSEQ multiplex PCR; TCRdb keeps only in-frame clonotypes and omits some of them. The sample lists roughly 140,000 clones; roughly 80% were seen once. Germline V gene sequence: CDR1 SNHLY, CDR2 FYNNEI. This CDR3 comprises 12 residues. V dropped 6 bases and J dropped 4 bases, with 9 bases sitting between them. The gene calls are TRBV2 and TRBJ2-5; D possibly corresponds to TRBD1 (6 bases). Sample: PBMCs. The TCR was taken from a human donor in good health. In nucleotides, the CDR3 is TGTGCCAGCAGGTTGACAGGAGAGACCCAGTACTTC. It encodes CASRLTGETQYF.